This T cell receptor (beta chain) was retrieved from a study of T cells in localized non-small cell lung cancer. General study results and limits: T cell clonality was highest in uninvolved adjacent lung, above tumor.

TCRdb's copy holds only in-frame clones and misses some; the assay was immunoSEQ multiplex PCR. The table shows approximately 28,000 clones, with roughly 80% occurring only once. In regard to this clone: The antigen is unknown.

Sample: peripheral blood mononuclear cells, taken before any cancer treatment. This clonotype was obtained from a man aged 40 to 70 with stage III lung adenocarcinoma.

CDR3 sequence: CSVESRQETQYF. For the CDR3, the DNA is TGCAGCGTTGAATCCAGGCAAGAGACCCAGTACTTC. The rearrangement uses TRBV29-1 and TRBJ2-5; D remains ambiguous. Germline CDR1 and CDR2: SQVTM and ANQGSEA. Trimming removed 2 bases from V and 2 bases from J, with 6 bases in between. The CDR3 is 12 amino acids. The variable domain in full, completed from reference TRBV29-1 and TRBJ2-5, reads SAVISQKPSRDICQRGTSLTIQCQVDSQVTMMFWYRQQPGQSLTLIATANQGSEATYESGFVIDKFPISRPNLTFSTLTVSNMSPEDSSIYLCSVESRQETQYFGPGTRLLVL.